These 12 T cell receptor beta chains share one sample of origin, sequenced in a study of beta chain features in type 1 diabetes. Expressed TCRB transcripts got sequenced, as all isolated RNA was reverse transcribed. This table comes from immunoSEQ multiplex PCR, and its TCRdb copy is limited to in-frame clones, with some not included. This table holds about 620,000 clones, about 14% found once. Material: naive CD4+ T cells from blood. The receptor source for this set is a man between 18 and 29 years old in good health.

This clone turned up a few times. The chain recombines TRBV30 with TRBJ1-2; D not resolved. CDR1 and CDR2 (germline): GTSNPN, SVGIG (reference sequence). The length of the CDR3 is 14 residues. The ends were cut back, 5 bases at V and 0 bases at J, with 13 bases in the middle. For the CDR3, the DNA is TGTGCCTGGGACCCCGGGCATCCTAACTATGGCTACACCTTC. Its translation: CAWDPGHPNYGYTF. The full variable domain, completed using reference TRBV30 and TRBJ1-2, is SQTIHQWPATLVQPVGSPLSLECTVEGTSNPNLYWYRQAAGRGLQLLFYSVGIGQISSEVPQNLSASRPQDRQFILSSKKLLLSDSGFYLCAWDPGHPNYGYTFGSGTRLTVV.

This clone was counted only a few times. The V and J genes are TRBV9 and TRBJ2-2; TRBD1 matches at 8 bases. Trimming removed 0 bases from V and 5 bases from J; junction bases left unmatched: 6. In germline, CDR1 is SGDLS, CDR2 YYNGEE. The CDR3 is 16 residues long. The CDR3 DNA reads TGTGCCAGCAGCGTAGTGGACAGGGTGGTAACCGGGGAGCTGTTTTTT. Protein sequence: CASSVVDRVVTGELFF.

This clone has more than one count but fewer than ten. This chain links TRBV9 with TRBJ2-3; 12 positions match TRBD2. The CDR3 contains 17 residues. Trimming took 3 bases from V and 8 from J; bases not matched to a gene: 13. In germline, CDR1 is SGDLS, CDR2 YYNGEE. CDR3 sequence (DNA): TGTGCCAGCAGCGCCGATTTACTAGCGGGAGGACTTTCTACGCAGTATTTT. Amino acid sequence: CASSADLLAGGLSTQYF.

The rearrangement links TRBV5-4 to TRBJ1-1, with 10 bases aligning to TRBD1. Unmatched junction bases numbered 7, after V lost 0 bases and J lost 8 bases. The CDR3 has 15 residues. Germline V lookup: CDR1 SGHNT, CDR2 YYREEE (reference sequence). The CDR3 here is CASSLDKTGGAEAFF. The CDR3 DNA sequence: TGTGCCAGCAGCTTGGATAAGACAGGGGGCGCGGAAGCTTTCTTT.

The chain employs TRBV9 and TRBJ2-7; TRBD2 might be the D (6 bases). The CDR3 has 14 amino acids. Germline CDR1 is SGDLS and CDR2 is YYNGEE. The V end lost 3 bases, the J end lost 2 bases, and 12 bases lay between the germline ends. CDR3 region: CASSAGGSPYEQYF. The CDR3, as DNA: TGTGCCAGCAGCGCCGGGGGTTCCCCCTACGAGCAGTACTTC.

This clone was counted between two and nine times. This chain uses TRBV15 with TRBJ2-3; D gene unclear. CDR1 and CDR2 (germline): LNHNV, YYDKDF (reference sequence). This CDR3 has 12 residues. The V end was cut by 0 bases, the J end by 6 bases, with 4 bases between. The CDR3: CATSRDRDTQYF. The CDR3 bases are TGTGCCACCAGCAGAGATCGGGATACGCAGTATTTT.

V and J are TRBV28 and TRBJ2-1; possible D gene TRBD1, 5 bases. The CDR3 is 16 amino acids. The ends were cut back, 4 bases at V and 4 bases at J, with 17 bases in the middle. CDR1 and CDR2 from the germline V gene are MDHEN and SYDVKM. CDR3 sequence (DNA): TGTGCCAGCAGTTCTCTCTCAGGGTTGGGGTACAATGAGCAGTTCTTC. This codes for CASSSLSGLGYNEQFF.

This chain connects TRBV28 to TRBJ1-2; the D gene is possibly TRBD1 (6 bases). Germline CDR1 MDHEN, CDR2 SYDVKM. Trimming pared 4 bases from V and 7 bases from J, leaving 10 bases between. CDR3 length: 12 residues. In DNA form, the CDR3 reads TGTGCCAGCAGTTATGGGGGGCTTGGCTACACCTTC. Its translation is CASSYGGLGYTF.

The table lists this clone with a few counts. The gene calls are TRBV10-3 and TRBJ1-5; 10 nucleotides match TRBD1. This CDR3 contains 15 residues. The V gene's germline CDR1 is ENHRY and CDR2 SYGVKD. With V trimmed by 2 bases and J by 4 bases, 2 bases remained unmatched. The CDR3 is CAISEPDRGNQPQHF. The CDR3 coding sequence is TGTGCCATCAGTGAGCCGGACAGGGGGAATCAGCCCCAGCATTTT.

The J gene is TRBJ2-1, the V gene TRBV25-1; possible D gene TRBD2, 5 bases. The CDR3 totals 16 residues. In germline, CDR1 is MGHDK, CDR2 SYGVNS. Trimming took 1 base from V and 0 from J, leaving 10 bases between them. CDR3 region: CASSESSGRSYNEQFF. CDR3 bases: TGTGCCAGCAGTGAATCAAGCGGACGCTCCTACAATGAGCAGTTCTTC.

V usage is TRBV7-9 and J usage is TRBJ1-4; 7 bases match TRBD1. This CDR3 is 15 amino acids long. In germline, CDR1 is SEHNR, CDR2 FQNEAQ (reference sequence). V shed 1 base and J 7 bases; nucleotides not matched to a gene: 6. Written as DNA, the CDR3 is TGTGCCAGCAGCTTAGATCACAGGGGAGGTGAAAAACTGTTTTTT. Amino acid sequence: CASSLDHRGGEKLFF.

This chain uses TRBV11-3 with TRBJ1-2; no reliable D call. Germline V gene lookup returns CDR1 SGHNT and CDR2 YENEEA. V lost 0 bases, J lost 4 bases, and 3 bases lay in between. The length of the CDR3 is 12 residues. CDR3 residues: CASSLESYGYTF. CDR3 bases: TGTGCCAGCAGCTTAGAAAGCTATGGCTACACCTTC.